This T cell receptor (beta chain) was recorded in a study of T cells in Graves' hyperthyroidism and ophthalmopathy (dated by TCRdb to the late 2010s). Looking at the study overall: Peripheral blood was collected at initial diagnosis, before any treatment. To identify TCR V-J signatures that set the groups apart, the researchers used a discovery cohort of 100 patients, made up of 43 with Graves' ophthalmopathy and 57 with stable Graves' hyperthyroidism. Prospective prediction of ophthalmopathy was tested in an independent validation cohort consisting of under 20 hyperthyroidism patients and around 17 patients who later progressed to ophthalmopathy. The 75 to 100 discovery patients were randomly split 7:3 into training and test sets. The study also compared thyroid tissue and blood T-cell repertoires from roughly six Graves' hyperthyroidism patients. After sampling, hyperthyroidism patients received methimazole starting at 30 mg daily, and ophthalmopathy patients received high-dose intravenous methylprednisolone. The paper reports TCR Vbeta CDR3 sequencing of some 140 peripheral blood samples: around 41 ophthalmopathy, some 80 hyperthyroidism and 17 progressor patients. Here is what the overall study found, with its caveats: A model built on a 13 V-J signature distinguished ophthalmopathy from stable hyperthyroidism, reaching around 88% sensitivity and about 81% specificity in cross-validation and 80%/75% in testing. Sample size was not statistically predetermined, and blinding of investigators to group allocation was not performed. Most expanded thyroid clonotypes (frequency above 0.001) were also detected in blood, a finding suggesting that blood repertoires may reflect thyroid immune responses. In validation, the model predicted progression to ophthalmopathy with about 71% sensitivity and approximately 74% specificity, a median of 6.5 months before onset.

The CDR3, from cysteine to phenylalanine, totals 13 residues. Just CDR3 DNA is preserved here, 39 bases in frame from base 1. V loses 4 bases, J loses 6 bases, and the germline ends lie 13 bases apart. Via the germline V gene, CDR1 is SGHVS and CDR2 FQNEAQ. Regarding this clonotype: Its antigen is still unknown. The record has no base qualities; no much larger clone is one base away.

Stable Graves' hyperthyroidism was defined as no progression to ophthalmopathy during 18 months of follow-up. Hyperthyroidism patients were newly diagnosed, had a disease duration of under 2 months, and were aged 18 to 65 years. Exclusion was applied to patients with uncontrolled infections, other autoimmune diseases, pregnancy or lactation. Diagnoses were based on clinical symptoms, serum thyroxine and TRAb, thyroid ultrasound and orbital computed tomography. PBMCs were separated from approximately 9.9 ml of fresh peripheral blood using Ficoll-Paque density gradient centrifugation. Trizol reagent was used to extract total RNA, and RNA quality was then checked on an Agilent 2100 Bioanalyzer. The TCR beta CDR3 regions were amplified from the RNA transcripts. The TCR CDR3 was subjected to a first round of RT-PCR using the HTBI primer set and the Qiagen OneStep RT-PCR kit. A second multiplex PCR round built the libraries, followed by size selection and purification. The libraries were sequenced on an Illumina HiSeq2000 using paired-end 100 bp reads. From the authors' description of their analysis: SOAPnuke was used to process the raw data, removing reads that contained adapters or uncalled bases, had a mean Phred below 15, or lacked an exact match to the constant primer or identifier. COPE v1.2.5 was used to merge high-quality paired reads, and clonotypes were defined as unique nucleotide sequences. MiTCR v1.1 was used to align the clonotypes against IMGT TRBV, TRBD and TRBJ reference segments. Analysis was restricted to V-J combinations with a frequency above 0.0001, which covered 98% to 99.2% of repertoires. A TCS score was defined as the ratio of F50 (clonal expansion) to E x V (chaos), with BLOSUM62-based TCRdist applied between CDR3 peptides within each V-J. Welch's t-statistics and random forest reduced 500 to 550 V-J features to roughly 13, which were used in a naive Bayes classifier (R e1071). In-frame beta chains were kept once TCRdb had trimmed the public reads at Q25 with fastp and called clones with MiXCR. Rows matching on CDR3 protein sequence are summarized as one entry with the most common DNA and genes. TCRdb's processing, not the authors', yielded these V and J calls. This sample comprises fewer than 400,000 distinct CDR3 sequences, roughly 25% of them detected only once. The ten most abundant clones make up around 70% of the sample.

This clonotype was obtained from a man in his forties or fifties with Graves' hyperthyroidism. The chain is made from TRBV7-8 and TRBJ2-7, with no reliable assignment of the D segment. Sequencing used blood. At the DNA level, the sequence is TGTGCCAGCAGCTCTAGGTTCTCTGCCGAGCAGTACTTC. Its translation is CASSSRFSAEQYF.